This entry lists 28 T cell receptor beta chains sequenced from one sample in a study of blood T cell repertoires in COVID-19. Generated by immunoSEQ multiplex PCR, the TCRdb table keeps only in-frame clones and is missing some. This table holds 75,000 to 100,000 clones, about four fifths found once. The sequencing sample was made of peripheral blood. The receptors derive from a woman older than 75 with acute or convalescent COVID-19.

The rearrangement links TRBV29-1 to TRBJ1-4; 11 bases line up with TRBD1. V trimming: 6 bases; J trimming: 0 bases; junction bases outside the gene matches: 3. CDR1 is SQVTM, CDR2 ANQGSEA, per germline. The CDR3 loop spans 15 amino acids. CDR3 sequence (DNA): TGCAGCGTGGGACAGGGGGGGTCAACTAATGAAAAACTGTTTTTT. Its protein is CSVGQGGSTNEKLFF.

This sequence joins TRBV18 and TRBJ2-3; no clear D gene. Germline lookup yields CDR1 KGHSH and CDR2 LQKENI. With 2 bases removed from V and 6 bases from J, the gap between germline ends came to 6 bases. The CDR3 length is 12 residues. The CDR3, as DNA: TGTGCCAGCTCACCAAACTTGGATACGCAGTATTTT. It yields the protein CASSPNLDTQYF.

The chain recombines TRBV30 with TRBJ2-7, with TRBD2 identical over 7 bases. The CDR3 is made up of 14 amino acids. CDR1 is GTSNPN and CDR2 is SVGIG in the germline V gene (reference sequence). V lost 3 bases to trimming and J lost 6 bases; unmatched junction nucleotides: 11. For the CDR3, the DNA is TGTGCCTGGAGGCCGGGAGGAGGGGCAATCGAGCAGTACTTC. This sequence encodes CAWRPGGGAIEQYF.

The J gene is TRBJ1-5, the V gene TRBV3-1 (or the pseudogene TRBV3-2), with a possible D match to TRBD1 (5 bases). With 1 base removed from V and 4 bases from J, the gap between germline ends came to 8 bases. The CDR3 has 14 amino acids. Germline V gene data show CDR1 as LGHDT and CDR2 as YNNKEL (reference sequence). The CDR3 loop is CASSQGGANQPQHF. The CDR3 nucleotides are TGTGCCAGCAGCCAAGGTGGGGCGAATCAGCCCCAGCATTTT.

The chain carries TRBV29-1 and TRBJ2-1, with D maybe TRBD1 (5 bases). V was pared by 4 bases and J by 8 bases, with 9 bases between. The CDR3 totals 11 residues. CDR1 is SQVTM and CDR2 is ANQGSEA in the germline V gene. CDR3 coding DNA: TGCAGCGTTGCAAGGGGCCATGAGCAGTTCTTC. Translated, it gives CSVARGHEQFF.

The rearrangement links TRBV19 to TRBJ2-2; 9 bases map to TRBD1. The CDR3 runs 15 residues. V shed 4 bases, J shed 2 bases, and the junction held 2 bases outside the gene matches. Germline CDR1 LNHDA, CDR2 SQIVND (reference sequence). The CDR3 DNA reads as TGTGCCAGTAGTAGGGACAGGGCTAACACCGGGGAGCTGTTTTTT. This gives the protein CASSRDRANTGELFF.

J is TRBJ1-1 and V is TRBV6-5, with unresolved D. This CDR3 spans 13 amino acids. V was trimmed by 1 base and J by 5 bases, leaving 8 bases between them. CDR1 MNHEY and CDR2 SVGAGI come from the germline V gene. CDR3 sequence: CASSYYAGTEAFF. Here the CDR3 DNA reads TGTGCCAGCAGTTACTATGCGGGGACTGAAGCTTTCTTT.

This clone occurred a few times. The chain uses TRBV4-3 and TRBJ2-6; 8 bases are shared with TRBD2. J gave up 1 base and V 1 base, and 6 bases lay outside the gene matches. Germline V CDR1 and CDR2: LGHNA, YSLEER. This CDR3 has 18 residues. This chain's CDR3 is CASSQGGGGRSGANVLTF. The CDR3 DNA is TGCGCCAGCAGCCAAGGAGGCGGGGGGCGGTCTGGGGCCAACGTCCTGACTTTC.

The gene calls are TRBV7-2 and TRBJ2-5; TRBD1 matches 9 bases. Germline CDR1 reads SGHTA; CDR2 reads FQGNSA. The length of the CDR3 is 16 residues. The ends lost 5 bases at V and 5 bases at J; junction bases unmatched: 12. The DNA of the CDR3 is TGTGCCAGCAGCCGGGGCGGGACAGGGCCCTGGGAGACCCAGTACTTC. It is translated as CASSRGGTGPWETQYF. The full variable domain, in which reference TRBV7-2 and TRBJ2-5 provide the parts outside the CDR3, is GAGVSQSPSNKVTEKGKDVELRCDPISGHTALYWYRQSLGQGLEFLIYFQGNSAPDKSGLPSDRFSAERTGGSVSTLTIQRTQQEDSAVYLCASSRGGTGPWETQYFGPGTRLLVL.

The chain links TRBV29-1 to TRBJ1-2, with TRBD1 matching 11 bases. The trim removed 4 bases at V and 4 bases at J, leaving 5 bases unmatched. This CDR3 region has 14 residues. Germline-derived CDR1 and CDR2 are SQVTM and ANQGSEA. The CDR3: CSVAGQGALYGYTF. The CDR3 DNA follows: TGCAGCGTTGCAGGACAGGGGGCACTCTATGGCTACACCTTC.

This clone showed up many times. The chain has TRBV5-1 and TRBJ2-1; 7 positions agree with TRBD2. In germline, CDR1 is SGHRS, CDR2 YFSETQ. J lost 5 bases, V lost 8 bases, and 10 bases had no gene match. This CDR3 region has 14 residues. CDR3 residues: CASTRGERDNEQFF. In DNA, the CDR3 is TGCGCCAGTACCCGGGGGGAGCGGGACAATGAGCAGTTCTTC.

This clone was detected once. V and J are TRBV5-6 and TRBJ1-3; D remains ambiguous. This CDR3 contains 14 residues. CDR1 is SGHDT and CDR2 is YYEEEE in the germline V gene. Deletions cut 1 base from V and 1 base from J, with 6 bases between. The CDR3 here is CASSLSGSGNTIYF. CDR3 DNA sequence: TGTGCCAGCAGCTTGTCGGGGTCTGGAAACACCATATATTTT.

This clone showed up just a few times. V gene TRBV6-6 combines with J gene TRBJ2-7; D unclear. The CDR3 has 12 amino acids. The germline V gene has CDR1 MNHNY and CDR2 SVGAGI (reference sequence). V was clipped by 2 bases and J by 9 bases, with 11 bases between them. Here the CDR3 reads CASSYPSFRQYF. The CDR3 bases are TGTGCCAGCAGTTACCCGAGCTTTAGGCAGTACTTC.

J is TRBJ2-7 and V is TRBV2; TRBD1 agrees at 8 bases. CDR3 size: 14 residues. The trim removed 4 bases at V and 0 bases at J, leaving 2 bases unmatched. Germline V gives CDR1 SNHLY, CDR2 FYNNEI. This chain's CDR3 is CASSGDRGSYEQYF. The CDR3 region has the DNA TGTGCCAGCAGTGGTGACAGGGGCTCCTACGAGCAGTACTTC.

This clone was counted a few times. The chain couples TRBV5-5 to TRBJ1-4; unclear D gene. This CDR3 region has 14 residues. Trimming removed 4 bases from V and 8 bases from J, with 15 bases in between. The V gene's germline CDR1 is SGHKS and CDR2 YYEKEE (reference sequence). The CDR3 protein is CASSQTGSTEKLFF. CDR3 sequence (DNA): TGTGCCAGCAGCCAGACGGGATCCACCGAAAAACTGTTTTTT. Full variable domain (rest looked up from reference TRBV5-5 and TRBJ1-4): DAGVTQSPTHLIKTRGQQVTLRCSPISGHKSVSWYQQVLGQGPQFIFQYYEKEERGRGNFPDRFSARQFPNYSSELNVNALLLGDSALYLCASSQTGSTEKLFFGSGTQLSVL.

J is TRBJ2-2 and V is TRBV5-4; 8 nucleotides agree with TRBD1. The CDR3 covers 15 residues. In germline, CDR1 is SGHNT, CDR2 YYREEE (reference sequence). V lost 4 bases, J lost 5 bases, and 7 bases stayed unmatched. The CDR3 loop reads CASSTGTGGTGELFF. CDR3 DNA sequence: TGTGCCAGCAGCACCGGGACAGGTGGTACCGGGGAGCTGTTTTTT.

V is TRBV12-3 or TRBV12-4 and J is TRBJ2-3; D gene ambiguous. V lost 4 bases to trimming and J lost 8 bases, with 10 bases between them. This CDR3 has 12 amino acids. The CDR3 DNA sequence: TGTGCCAGCAGTTGGAAGACAAGTACGCAGTATTTT. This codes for CASSWKTSTQYF.

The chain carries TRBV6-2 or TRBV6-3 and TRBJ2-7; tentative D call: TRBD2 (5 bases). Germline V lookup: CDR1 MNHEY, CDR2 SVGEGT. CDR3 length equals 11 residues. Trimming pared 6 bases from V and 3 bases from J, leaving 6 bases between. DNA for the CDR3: TGTGCCAGCAGCGACTACTACGAGCAGTACTTC. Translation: CASSDYYEQYF.

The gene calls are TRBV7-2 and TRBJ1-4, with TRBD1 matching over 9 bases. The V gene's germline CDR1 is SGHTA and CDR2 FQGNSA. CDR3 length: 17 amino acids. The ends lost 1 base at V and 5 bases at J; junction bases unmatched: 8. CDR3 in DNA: TGTGCCAGCAGCTTAGGGGGGCTGACAGGGGGAAATGAAAAACTGTTTTTT. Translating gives CASSLGGLTGGNEKLFF.

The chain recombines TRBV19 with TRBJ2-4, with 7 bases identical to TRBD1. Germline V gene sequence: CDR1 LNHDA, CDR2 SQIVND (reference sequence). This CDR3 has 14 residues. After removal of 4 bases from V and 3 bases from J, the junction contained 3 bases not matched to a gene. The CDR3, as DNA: TGTGCCAGTAGTACCCGGGACAGCAAAAACATTCAGTACTTC. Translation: CASSTRDSKNIQYF.

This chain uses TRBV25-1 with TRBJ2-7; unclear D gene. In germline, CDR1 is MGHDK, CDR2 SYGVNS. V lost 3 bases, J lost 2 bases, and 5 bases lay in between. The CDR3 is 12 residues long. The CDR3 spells CASSDQAYEQYF. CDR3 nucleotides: TGTGCCAGCAGTGATCAGGCCTACGAGCAGTACTTC.

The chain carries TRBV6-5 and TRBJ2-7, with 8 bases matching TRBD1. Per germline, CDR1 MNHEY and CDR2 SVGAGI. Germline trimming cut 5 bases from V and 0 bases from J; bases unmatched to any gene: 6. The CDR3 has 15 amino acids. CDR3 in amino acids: CASSPRDRNSYEQYF. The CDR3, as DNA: TGTGCCAGCAGTCCCCGGGACAGGAACTCCTACGAGCAGTACTTC.

DNA for the CDR3: TGTGCCAGCAGTTCCCGGACAGGGAGCGGCTACACCTTC. This gives the protein CASSSRTGSGYTF. The V call is TRBV6-5, the J call TRBJ1-2; 8 bases agree with TRBD1. The CDR3 length is 13 residues. The V and J ends lost 4 bases and 8 bases, in that order; junction bases with no gene match: 6. Germline values: CDR1 MNHEY, CDR2 SVGAGI.

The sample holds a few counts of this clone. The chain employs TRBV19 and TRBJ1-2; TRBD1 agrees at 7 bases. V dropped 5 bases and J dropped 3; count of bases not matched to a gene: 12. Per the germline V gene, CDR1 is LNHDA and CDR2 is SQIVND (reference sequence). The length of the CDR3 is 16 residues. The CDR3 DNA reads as TGTGCCAGTAGTCTCGAACACAGGGGTTGGGACTATGGCTACACCTTC. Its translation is CASSLEHRGWDYGYTF.

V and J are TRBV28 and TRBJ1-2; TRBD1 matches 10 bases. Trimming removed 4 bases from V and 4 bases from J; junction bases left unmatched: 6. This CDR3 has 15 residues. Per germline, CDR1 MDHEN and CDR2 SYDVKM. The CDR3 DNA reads TGTGCCAGCAGTTCTGGGACAGGGGTGACCTATGGCTACACCTTC. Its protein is CASSSGTGVTYGYTF.

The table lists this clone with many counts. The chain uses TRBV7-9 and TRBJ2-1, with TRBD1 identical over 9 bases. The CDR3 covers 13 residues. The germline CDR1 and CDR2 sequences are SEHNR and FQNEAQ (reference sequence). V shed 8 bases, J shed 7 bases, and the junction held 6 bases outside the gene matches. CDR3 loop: CASGRTGDNEQFF. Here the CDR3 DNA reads TGTGCCAGCGGTAGGACAGGGGATAATGAGCAGTTCTTC.

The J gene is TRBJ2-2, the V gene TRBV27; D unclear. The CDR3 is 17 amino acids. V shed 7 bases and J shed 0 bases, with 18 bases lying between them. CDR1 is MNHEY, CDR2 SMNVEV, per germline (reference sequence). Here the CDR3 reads CASTPSALGTNTGELFF. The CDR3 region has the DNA TGTGCCAGCACCCCATCCGCCCTGGGCACGAACACCGGGGAGCTGTTTTTT.

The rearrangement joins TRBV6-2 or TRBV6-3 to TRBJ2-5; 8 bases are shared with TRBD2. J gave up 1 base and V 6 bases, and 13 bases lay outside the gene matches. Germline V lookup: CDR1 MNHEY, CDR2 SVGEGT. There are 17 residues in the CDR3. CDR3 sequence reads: CASSSYPAGRAQETQYF. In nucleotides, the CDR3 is TGTGCCAGCAGCTCATACCCGGCCGGGAGGGCCCAAGAGACCCAGTACTTC.